This T cell receptor beta chain was captured by sequencing in a study of human CD8 memory T cell subsets. Negative magnetic separation enriched total CD8+ T cells. It was from duplicate vials of some 150,000 sorted CD8+ T cells per subset that RNA came. Regarding this clonotype: Its antigen is unidentified.

The CDR3 is 14 amino acids. Germline assignment: CDR1 SGDLS and CDR2 YYNGEE. Study-wide results and limits: Sequencing in this study was performed exclusively on T cell receptor beta chains. Minimally overlapping with each other were the repertoires of precursor exhausted and stem-like memory T cells.

Researchers made TCR beta libraries via UMI-labeled 5' RACE. TCRdb re-called the 5' RACE reads and catalogs CDR3 proteins one per entry, DNA excluded. In all, the sample yields some 4,000 distinct CDR3 sequences. This rearrangement joins TRBV9 to TRBJ2-7. This receptor was taken from a human donor in good health. Source material: CD8+ T cells from PBMCs. The CDR3 is CASSVTGGPHEQYF.